The 17 T cell receptor beta chains below were found in one sample sequenced in a study of blood T cell repertoires in COVID-19. The protocol was immunoSEQ multiplex PCR, while the TCRdb copy is restricted to in-frame clones and leaves out a portion. The sample gives 50,000 to 70,000 clones, around 77% of which show up once; 3.2% is in the top ten. The material sequenced was peripheral blood. All receptors come from a man aged 60-69 years with acute or convalescent COVID-19.

The J gene is TRBJ2-7, the V gene TRBV11-2; no definite D call. CDR3 length: 13 amino acids. The V end was cut by 9 bases, the J end by 1 base, with 13 bases between. CDR1 is SGHAT, CDR2 FQNNGV, per germline. Here the CDR3 DNA reads TGTGCCAGTCGCAGGCTCCCGTCCTACGAGCAGTACTTC. This translates into CASRRLPSYEQYF.

This clone was observed a single time. V gene TRBV18 combines with J gene TRBJ1-3, with a tentative D call TRBD1 (5 bases). There are 14 residues in the CDR3. Per germline, CDR1 KGHSH and CDR2 LQKENI. V lost 6 bases and J 1 base, leaving 10 bases between the germline ends. The CDR3 DNA reads TGTGCCAGCTCGGGAGGGACTTCTGGAAACACCATATATTTT. This gives the protein CASSGGTSGNTIYF. The whole variable domain, filled in from reference TRBV18 and TRBJ1-3, reads NAGVMQNPRHLVRRRGQEARLRCSPMKGHSHVYWYRQLPEEGLKFMVYLQKENIIDESGMPKERFSAEFPKEGPSILRIQQVVRGDSAAYFCASSGGTSGNTIYFGEGSWLTVV.

In this sample, this clone turned up a few times. V is TRBV5-1 and J is TRBJ1-2, with 9 bases matching TRBD1. Losses at the gene ends were 0 bases for V and 8 bases for J; bases not matched to a gene: 5. The CDR3 loop spans 14 amino acids. Germline V gene data show CDR1 as SGHRS and CDR2 as YFSETQ. CDR3 sequence (DNA): TGCGCCAGCAGCTTGGGGGACAGGGAAGGAGGCTACACCTTC. Translated: CASSLGDREGGYTF.

The V gene is TRBV12-5, the J gene TRBJ1-6, with 7 bases lining up with TRBD1. V dropped 0 bases and J dropped 7; count of bases not matched to a gene: 12. From germline, CDR1 is LGHNT and CDR2 FRNRAP. The CDR3 extends over 18 amino acids. Written as DNA, the CDR3 is TGTGCTAGTGGTTTGGTTATGGGGTTGACAGGGATAAATTCACCCCTCCACTTT. This translates into CASGLVMGLTGINSPLHF.

V gene TRBV7-3 combines with J gene TRBJ2-3; 7 nucleotides agree with TRBD2. Germline CDR1 reads SGHTA; CDR2 reads FQGTGA. V was clipped by 5 bases and J by 0 bases; unmatched bases: 5. The CDR3 has 15 residues. CDR3 nucleotides: TGTGCCAGCAGCCCTAGCGGAGCTAGCACAGATACGCAGTATTTT. It yields the protein CASSPSGASTDTQYF.

The chain carries TRBV27 and TRBJ1-2, with D hard to call. The CDR3 loop spans 17 amino acids. From germline, CDR1 is MNHEY and CDR2 SMNVEV (reference sequence). Trimming took 0 bases from V and 7 from J, leaving 21 bases between them. Written as DNA, the CDR3 is TGTGCCAGCAGTTTATCAAGGACGATAGGAGCTCGGGGTGGCTACACCTTC. Amino acids: CASSLSRTIGARGGYTF.

This clone was detected only once. This chain links TRBV6-2 or TRBV6-3 with TRBJ1-6, with TRBD1 matching over 8 bases. The CDR3 sequence is 14 residues long. In germline, CDR1 is MNHEY, CDR2 SVGEGT. V was pared by 2 bases and J by 10 bases, with 4 bases of the junction left unmatched. The CDR3 bases are TGTGCCAGCAGTTACGACAGGGGCAAATCACCCCTCCACTTT. It encodes CASSYDRGKSPLHF.

The rearrangement uses TRBV5-1 and TRBJ2-3; possibly TRBD1 for D (5 bases). V lost 0 bases and J lost 2, with 19 bases in between. There are 18 residues in the CDR3. Germline CDR1 reads SGHRS; CDR2 reads YFSETQ. In nucleotides, the CDR3 is TGCGCCAGCAGCTTGGCCGGAAGGGGTAGGGCCTTCACAGATACGCAGTATTTT. It codes for CASSLAGRGRAFTDTQYF.

This chain uses TRBV28 with TRBJ2-1; no firm D call. The CDR3 covers 14 residues. V lost 10 bases to trimming and J lost 1 base, with 14 bases between them. The germline CDR1 and CDR2 sequences are MDHEN and SYDVKM. The CDR3 sequence is CAIESGSSYNEQFF. The CDR3 DNA sequence: TGTGCCATCGAATCAGGTTCGTCCTACAATGAGCAGTTCTTC.

This clone was found once. V gene TRBV15 combines with J gene TRBJ2-3; TRBD1 is a possible D gene (5 bases). The germline gives CDR1 LNHNV, CDR2 YYDKDF (reference sequence). The CDR3 has 14 amino acids. With 3 bases removed from V and 8 bases from J, the gap between germline ends came to 15 bases. The CDR3 nucleotides read TGTGCCACCAGCAGCGGACAAACGCTTGGTACGCAGTATTTT. This codes for CATSSGQTLGTQYF.

The rearrangement links TRBV28 to TRBJ2-1; D might be TRBD2 (6 bases). The CDR3 extends over 13 amino acids. The germline CDR1 and CDR2 sequences are MDHEN and SYDVKM. The V and J ends lost 4 bases and 5 bases respectively, with 9 bases between them. The CDR3 region has the DNA TGTGCCAGCAGTTACCGGGAGAACAATGAGCAGTTCTTC. It encodes CASSYRENNEQFF.

The chain recombines TRBV4-1 with TRBJ2-3; D possibly corresponds to TRBD2 (5 bases). Deletions cut 4 bases from V and 0 bases from J, with 11 bases between. The CDR3 covers 15 residues. The germline V gene has CDR1 MGHRA and CDR2 YSYEKL. CDR3 in amino acids: CASSRAGKSTDTQYF. In DNA form, the CDR3 reads TGCGCCAGCAGCCGGGCGGGTAAGAGCACAGATACGCAGTATTTT.

The chain is built from TRBV2 and TRBJ2-5; D possibly corresponds to TRBD2 (5 bases). Trimming cost V 8 bases and J 2 bases, with 12 bases left between them. Germline V gene lookup returns CDR1 SNHLY and CDR2 FYNNEI. CDR3 size: 13 residues. CDR3 in amino acids: CASDPAVQETQYF. The CDR3 coding sequence is TGTGCCAGCGATCCAGCGGTACAAGAGACCCAGTACTTC.

The rearrangement joins TRBV5-1 to TRBJ2-1, with a tentative D call TRBD2 (6 bases). The length of the CDR3 is 14 residues. Trimming took off 7 bases at V and 7 bases at J, with 18 bases between the two ends. CDR1 is SGHRS and CDR2 is YFSETQ in the germline V gene. The CDR3 is CASRPGEPENEQFF. The CDR3 DNA follows: TGCGCCAGCCGCCCGGGGGAACCCGAGAATGAGCAGTTCTTC.

This clone has only a few counts. The V gene is TRBV5-4, the J gene TRBJ1-1; D is perhaps TRBD1 (5 bases). V gave up 6 bases and J gave up 4 bases, with 22 bases separating them. Per germline, CDR1 SGHNT and CDR2 YYREEE (reference sequence). This CDR3 comprises 16 residues. The CDR3, as DNA: TGTGCCAGCACCAGTGGAGGGGAGATGGGCGCCACTGAAGCTTTCTTT. Translating gives CASTSGGEMGATEAFF.

The chain employs TRBV12-5 and TRBJ1-5, with 8 bases fitting TRBD1. Germline V CDR1 and CDR2: LGHNT, FRNRAP. With 5 bases clipped from V and 4 bases from J, the junction kept 10 bases outside the gene matches. The CDR3 is 16 amino acids. The CDR3 here is CASGPAGTGYNQPQHF. As DNA, the CDR3 is TGTGCTAGTGGTCCCGCCGGGACAGGATATAATCAGCCCCAGCATTTT.

CDR3 bases: TGTGCCAGCAGGAGGACTATGAACACCGGGGAGCTGTTTTTT. This sequence encodes CASRRTMNTGELFF. This rearrangement joins TRBV7-9 to TRBJ2-2; D might be TRBD2 (6 bases). The CDR3 sequence is 14 residues long. V was cut by 6 bases and J by 1 base, with 9 bases left in between. Germline assignment: CDR1 SEHNR and CDR2 FQNEAQ (reference sequence). The full variable domain, with the rest looked up from reference TRBV7-9 and TRBJ2-2, is DTGVSQNPRHKITKRGQNVTFRCDPISEHNRLYWYRQTLGQGPEFLTYFQNEAQLEKSRLLSDRFSAERPKGSFSTLEIQRTEQGDSAMYLCASRRTMNTGELFFGEGSRLTVL.